This paragraph covers one T cell receptor beta chain sequence. The antigen it binds to is not known. Base qualities are not at hand, and no much larger clone is one base apart. Sequencing instrument: Illumina HiSeq 1500. TCRdb trimmed the raw reads at Q25, called clones with MiXCR and kept productive beta chains. Each CDR3 protein gets just one entry, which takes the most common genes and DNA from the rows behind it. Counted in this sample were a few hundred thousand distinct CDR3 sequences; under 45% of them appeared once. The biggest ten clones account for more than 40% of the sample. This entry comes from a study of T cell repertoires in cytomegalovirus infection (dated by TCRdb to about 2019). Broadly, across the study: Alongside well-studied HLA-B-restricted epitopes, the peptide stimulations were aimed at recently identified HLA-C-restricted CMV epitopes, whose presentation resists viral immunomodulation. Donor HLA type was relevant to the analysis, as public TCR beta signatures indicated carriage of CMV infection together with the matching HLA type. Study-wide conclusions, independent of this receptor: In the ex vivo response, HLA-C-restricted CMV-specific TCR beta clonotypes were dominant, and in two of eight donors the single most frequent clonotype came from this HLA-C-restricted group. Cumulative frequency of public TCR beta family members discriminated carriers of CMV infection plus the relevant HLA type in this cohort and an independent approximately 350-donor cohort.

The treatment or condition label, as the study defines it: in vitro stimulation with specific CMV peptide epitopes to enrich CMV-specific T cells. The CDR1 and CDR2 encoded by the germline V gene (reference sequence) are LNHDA and SQIVND. Trimming takes 8 bases from V and 3 bases from J, and the germline ends sit 13 bases apart. From the cysteine through the phenylalanine, the CDR3 covers 13 amino acids. Only CDR3 DNA remains: 39 bases, in frame from the first base. The clonotype was recovered from a human donor in good health (CMV status not recorded). Some clones in this sample may be carry-over from other donors' samples. The chain joins TRBV19 to TRBJ2-5; TRBD1 is a weak D gene call, 5 bases matching. Material: cultured PBMCs, obtained from culture after CMV antigen stimulation. The CDR3 region reads CASSRAIEETQYF. The DNA sequence follows: TGTGCCAGTTCCAGGGCAATCGAAGAGACCCAGTACTTC.